Included here is one T cell receptor beta chain sequence, with context. This specimen belongs to a study of blood T cells in healthy people across ages. The second PCR ran roughly 7 to 12 cycles with a sample-barcoded 5' primer and J-beta primers. TCRdb reprocessed the 5' RACE reads with MiXCR, giving one entry per CDR3 protein. The data hold about 970,000 distinct CDR3 sequences, with 51% observed a single time. The germline V gene has CDR1 LGHDT and CDR2 YNNKEL (reference sequence). The CDR3 totals 15 residues. Trimming removed 4 bases at V and 1 base at J, with 8 bases between. The clonotype comes from a woman between 55 and 75 years old in good health. The sequenced sample consisted of blood. The chain uses TRBV3-1 and TRBJ2-6, with D possibly being TRBD1 (6 bases). The CDR3 is CASSRQGSGANVLTF. The DNA of the CDR3 is TGTGCCAGCAGCCGGCAGGGGTCTGGGGCCAACGTCCTGACTTTC. The variable domain in full, completed from reference TRBV3-1 and TRBJ2-6, reads DTAVSQTPKYLVTQMGNDKSIKCEQNLGHDTMYWYKQDSKKFLKIMFSYNNKELIINETVPNRFSPKSPDKAHLNLHINSLELGDSAVYFCASSRQGSGANVLTFGAGSRLTVL.